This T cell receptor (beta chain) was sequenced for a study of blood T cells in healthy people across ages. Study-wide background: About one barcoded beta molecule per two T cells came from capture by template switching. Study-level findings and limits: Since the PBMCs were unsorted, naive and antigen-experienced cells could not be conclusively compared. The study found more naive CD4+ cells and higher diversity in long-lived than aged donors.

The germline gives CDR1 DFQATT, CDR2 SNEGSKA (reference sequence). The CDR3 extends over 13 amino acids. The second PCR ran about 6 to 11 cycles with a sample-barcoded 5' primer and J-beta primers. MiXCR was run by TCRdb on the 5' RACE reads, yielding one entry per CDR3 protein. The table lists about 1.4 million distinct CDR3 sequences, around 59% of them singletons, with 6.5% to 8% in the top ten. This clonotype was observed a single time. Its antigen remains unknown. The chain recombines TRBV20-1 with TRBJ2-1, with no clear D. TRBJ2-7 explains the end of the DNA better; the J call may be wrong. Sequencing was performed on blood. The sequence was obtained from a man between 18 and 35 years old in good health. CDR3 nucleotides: TGCAGTGCTAGAGCCCGGGTCGGCTACGAGCAGTACTTC. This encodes CSARARVGYEQYF.